The 32 T cell receptor beta chains below come from one sample, sequenced in a study of post-analysis software for immune sequencing data. Prepared TCR beta cDNA libraries contained unique molecular identifiers. One entry per CDR3 protein results from TCRdb running MiXCR on the PCR reads. In the table there are 550,000 to 700,000 distinct CDR3 sequences, about 40% of which are singletons. Their antigen targets remain unknown. Study-level results: Elevated frequency relative to controls characterized roughly five TRBV segments in patients, TRBV5-6, TRBV5-1 and TRBV20-1 among them.

The sample comprised blood. Receptors originate from a girl between 10 and 17 years old with multiple sclerosis.

This chain joins TRBV7-9 and TRBJ1-1, with D possibly TRBD1 on 6 matching bases. Germline lookup yields CDR1 SEHNR and CDR2 FQNEAQ (reference sequence). The CDR3 spans 16 residues. With 7 bases removed from V and 3 bases from J, the gap between germline ends came to 21 bases. The CDR3 loop reads CASNGGRGIVDTEAFF. The CDR3 DNA follows: TGTGCCAGCAATGGGGGCAGGGGAATAGTAGACACTGAAGCTTTCTTT. Based on the CDR3 plus reference TRBV7-9 and TRBJ1-1, the full variable domain is DTGVSQNPRHKITKRGQNVTFRCDPISEHNRLYWYRQTLGQGPEFLTYFQNEAQLEKSRLLSDRFSAERPKGSFSTLEIQRTEQGDSAMYLCASNGGRGIVDTEAFFGQGTRLTVV.

The rearrangement links TRBV20-1 to TRBJ1-1, with 7 bases lining up with TRBD1. CDR1 and CDR2 (germline): DFQATT, SNEGSKA (reference sequence). CDR3 length: 16 residues. V trimming: 2 bases; J trimming: 1 base; junction bases outside the gene matches: 10. This CDR3 reads CSARRIGGTANTEAFF. The CDR3 region has the DNA TGCAGTGCTAGACGTATAGGAGGGACAGCGAACACTGAAGCTTTCTTT.

In its sample, this clonotype was seen a few times. The J gene is TRBJ2-5, the V gene TRBV6-2 or TRBV6-3; possibly TRBD2 for D (6 bases). The CDR3 is 14 residues long. The germline V gene has CDR1 MNHEY and CDR2 SVGEGT. V shed 0 bases and J shed 5 bases, with 10 bases lying between them. The CDR3: CASSYSRLGETQYF. As DNA, the CDR3 is TGTGCCAGCAGTTACTCGCGACTAGGGGAGACCCAGTACTTC.

This clonotype was observed a few times. The chain has TRBV29-1 and TRBJ2-2; D is unresolved. Germline V CDR1 and CDR2: SQVTM, ANQGSEA. V was shortened by 7 bases and J by 4 bases, with 7 bases between the two germline ends. This CDR3 comprises 11 residues. The CDR3: CSAIFTGELFF. The DNA of the CDR3 is TGCAGCGCCATCTTCACCGGGGAGCTGTTTTTT.

V gene TRBV20-1 combines with J gene TRBJ2-3; no clear D gene. The length of the CDR3 is 14 residues. V was shortened by 0 bases and J by 2 bases, with 9 bases between the two germline ends. Germline V lookup: CDR1 DFQATT, CDR2 SNEGSKA (reference sequence). CDR3 DNA sequence: TGCAGTGCTAGAGATAGTTCCTTCACAGATACGCAGTATTTT. It translates to CSARDSSFTDTQYF.

This chain uses TRBV5-1 with TRBJ2-1, with D possibly matching TRBD1 (5 bases). The CDR3 contains 15 residues. Germline V lookup: CDR1 SGHRS, CDR2 YFSETQ. Between the trimmed V and J ends, which lost 4 bases and 4 bases, there was a span of 15 bases. The CDR3 here is CASSPHLDRYNEQFF. The CDR3, as DNA: TGCGCCAGCAGCCCGCACCTTGACAGATACAATGAGCAGTTCTTC.

This clonotype showed up just a few times. The rearrangement links TRBV5-5 to TRBJ2-6; D not resolved. CDR1 and CDR2 from the germline V gene are SGHKS and YYEKEE (reference sequence). The CDR3 sequence is 14 residues long. Trimming took off 4 bases at V and 4 bases at J, with 9 bases between the two ends. In DNA, the CDR3 is TGTGCCAGCAGCCGGGTATCCGGGGCCAACGTCCTGACTTTC. Its translation is CASSRVSGANVLTF. The full variable domain, in which reference TRBV5-5 and TRBJ2-6 provide the parts outside the CDR3, is DAGVTQSPTHLIKTRGQQVTLRCSPISGHKSVSWYQQVLGQGPQFIFQYYEKEERGRGNFPDRFSARQFPNYSSELNVNALLLGDSALYLCASSRVSGANVLTFGAGSRLTVL.

This clonotype was observed a handful of times. The V gene is TRBV5-1, the J gene TRBJ2-5, with D perhaps TRBD1 (7 bases). Germline CDR1 is SGHRS and CDR2 is YFSETQ. The CDR3 runs 14 residues. The V end lost 6 bases, the J end lost 2 bases, and 14 bases lay between the germline ends. The CDR3 here is CASKLRDRQETQYF. The CDR3 DNA follows: TGCGCCAGCAAACTGCGGGACAGACAAGAGACCCAGTACTTC.

V and J are TRBV12-3 or TRBV12-4 and TRBJ1-5; D uncertain. There are 13 residues in the CDR3. V was cut by 3 bases and J by 4 bases, with 7 bases left in between. The CDR3 is CASSLTRNQPQHF. CDR3 DNA sequence: TGTGCCAGCAGTTTGACCCGAAATCAGCCCCAGCATTTT.

A few counts support this clonotype. The gene calls are TRBV29-1 and TRBJ1-2, with D unresolved. The germline CDR1 and CDR2 sequences are SQVTM and ANQGSEA. V lost 4 bases to trimming and J lost 2 bases, with 8 bases between them. The CDR3 totals 12 residues. CDR3 protein: CSVVTENYGYTF. As DNA, the CDR3 is TGCAGCGTTGTGACGGAAAACTATGGCTACACCTTC.

This clonotype was seen a few times. This chain links TRBV12-3 or TRBV12-4 with TRBJ2-7; D gene unclear. The CDR3 sequence is 13 residues long. Trimming took off 5 bases at V and 5 bases at J, with 13 bases between the two ends. This CDR3 reads CASSLSPGDEQYF. CDR3 DNA: TGTGCCAGCAGTCTCTCCCCGGGTGACGAGCAGTACTTC.

This clonotype was observed a handful of times. V and J are TRBV5-1 and TRBJ2-5, with D hard to call. Trimming pared 6 bases from V and 1 base from J, leaving 16 bases between. In germline, CDR1 is SGHRS, CDR2 YFSETQ. The CDR3 is 15 amino acids. The CDR3 region is CASNLNGRLQETQYF. The CDR3 DNA sequence: TGCGCCAGCAACCTAAATGGACGCCTCCAAGAGACCCAGTACTTC. The complete variable domain, with remaining parts taken from reference TRBV5-1 and TRBJ2-5, reads KAGVTQTPRYLIKTRGQQVTLSCSPISGHRSVSWYQQTPGQGLQFLFEYFSETQRNKGNFPGRFSGRQFSNSRSEMNVSTLELGDSALYLCASNLNGRLQETQYFGPGTRLLVL.

Here the CDR3 DNA reads TGTGCCAGCCGTACGGGGGGCGCGGGTAATGAAAAACTGTTTTTT. The encoded protein is CASRTGGAGNEKLFF. V gene TRBV6-6 combines with J gene TRBJ1-4; tentatively, D is TRBD1 (6 bases). In germline, CDR1 is MNHNY, CDR2 SVGAGI (reference sequence). The length of the CDR3 is 15 residues. Deletions cut 8 bases from V and 4 bases from J, with 17 bases between.

The V gene is TRBV5-1, the J gene TRBJ1-1; possible D gene TRBD1, 6 bases. Trimming pared 4 bases from V and 3 bases from J, leaving 16 bases between. This CDR3 has 15 amino acids. CDR1 SGHRS and CDR2 YFSETQ come from the germline V gene. CDR3 residues: CASSVMGGADTEAFF. The CDR3 DNA reads TGCGCCAGCAGCGTGATGGGGGGCGCAGACACTGAAGCTTTCTTT.

This clonotype was seen a few times. V and J are TRBV6-5 and TRBJ2-3; 9 bases are a match to TRBD1. This CDR3 has 15 residues. Trimming cost V 5 bases and J 3 bases; bases outside gene matches: 6. CDR1 and CDR2 (germline): MNHEY, SVGAGI. The CDR3 sequence: CASSDYRGHTDTQYF. The CDR3 nucleotides are TGTGCCAGCAGTGACTACAGGGGGCATACAGATACGCAGTATTTT.

The V and J genes are TRBV11-2 and TRBJ2-6, with 8 bases lining up with TRBD2. This CDR3 comprises 18 residues. The V and J ends lost 2 bases and 0 bases, in that order; junction bases with no gene match: 6. Germline V gene sequence: CDR1 SGHAT, CDR2 FQNNGV. In DNA form, the CDR3 reads TGTGCCAGCAGCTTAATCGGGGGGGGACCCTCTGGGGCCAACGTCCTGACTTTC. Protein product: CASSLIGGGPSGANVLTF.

V gene TRBV7-3 combines with J gene TRBJ1-1; TRBD1 is a possible D gene (5 bases). The CDR3 runs 14 residues. Trimming took off 5 bases at V and 1 base at J, with 11 bases between the two ends. Germline assignment: CDR1 SGHTA and CDR2 FQGTGA. The CDR3 protein is CASSPGNANTEAFF. The CDR3 coding sequence is TGTGCCAGCAGCCCAGGGAATGCGAACACTGAAGCTTTCTTT.

This clonotype was counted only a few times. The chain couples TRBV12-3 or TRBV12-4 to TRBJ2-4; 7 bases fit TRBD2. This CDR3 is 15 amino acids long. Trimming cost V 7 bases and J 8 bases; bases outside gene matches: 14. The CDR3 DNA sequence: TGTGCCAGCACCCCGGGGGGACTGATGTATGACATTCAGTACTTC. It encodes CASTPGGLMYDIQYF.

This clonotype has more than one count but fewer than ten. The rearrangement joins TRBV10-3 to TRBJ2-6; D is unclear. Germline loops: CDR1 ENHRY, CDR2 SYGVKD. CDR3 length equals 14 residues. V was shortened by 6 bases and J by 1 base, with 7 bases between the two germline ends. CDR3 in amino acids: CAISMVSGANVLTF. In nucleotides, the CDR3 is TGTGCCATCAGCATGGTTTCTGGGGCCAACGTCCTGACTTTC.

The chain couples TRBV12-3 or TRBV12-4 to TRBJ1-5; 10 bases are a match to TRBD1. The CDR3 runs to 15 residues. V shed 6 bases, J shed 3 bases, and the junction held 5 bases outside the gene matches. CDR3 sequence: CASRAGTGVNQPQHF. The CDR3 DNA reads as TGTGCCAGCAGGGCCGGGACAGGGGTCAATCAGCCCCAGCATTTT.

The chain employs TRBV13 and TRBJ1-2; no reliable D call. Trimming removed 5 bases at V and 0 bases at J, with 10 bases between. Germline CDR1 PRHDT, CDR2 FYEKMQ (reference sequence). The CDR3 is 14 residues long. The CDR3 here is CASSPSVPNYGYTF. The CDR3 DNA reads as TGTGCCAGCAGCCCTAGTGTTCCTAACTATGGCTACACCTTC. Using reference TRBV13 and TRBJ1-2 for the parts outside the CDR3, the full variable domain is AAGVIQSPRHLIKEKRETATLKCYPIPRHDTVYWYQQGPGQDPQFLISFYEKMQSDKGSIPDRFSAQQFSDYHSELNMSSLELGDSALYFCASSPSVPNYGYTFGSGTRLTVV.

This clonotype was seen ten or more times. The gene calls are TRBV28 and TRBJ2-7; possibly TRBD2 for D (6 bases). Germline loops: CDR1 MDHEN, CDR2 SYDVKM. The CDR3 sequence is 11 residues long. V was clipped by 11 bases and J by 0 bases, with 8 bases between them. Here the CDR3 DNA reads TGTGCCCTGGGGGGCTCCTACGAGCAGTACTTC. Its protein is CALGGSYEQYF. The complete variable domain, with remaining parts taken from reference TRBV28 and TRBJ2-7, reads DVKVTQSSRYLVKRTGEKVFLECVQDMDHENMFWYRQDPGLGLRLIYFSYDVKMKEKGDIPEGYSVSREKKERFSLILESASTNQTSMYLCALGGSYEQYFGPGTRLTVT.

This clonotype was counted between two and nine times. The chain recombines TRBV12-3 or TRBV12-4 with TRBJ2-7, with 7 nucleotides matching TRBD2. V gave up 3 bases and J gave up 0 bases; unmatched junction bases: 8. This CDR3 has 16 residues. CDR3 loop: CASSFWPSGFSYEQYF. For the CDR3, the DNA is TGTGCCAGCAGTTTCTGGCCTAGCGGTTTCTCCTACGAGCAGTACTTC.

The chain employs TRBV7-3 and TRBJ2-7; D is perhaps TRBD1 (6 bases). The end of the DNA aligns better with TRBJ2-5, so the J call may be wrong. Germline V gene lookup returns CDR1 SGHTA and CDR2 FQGTGA. The CDR3 covers 18 residues. The CDR3 DNA follows: TGTGCCAGCAGCTTGGGGCCGTCTGAACGACAGGCTTTGGAGACCCAGTACTTC. Amino acid sequence: CASSLGPSERQALETQYF.

This clonotype was counted only a few times. The chain recombines TRBV6-5 with TRBJ2-4; 8 bases map to TRBD1. This CDR3 contains 15 residues. J gave up 6 bases and V 3 bases, and 7 bases lay outside the gene matches. From germline, CDR1 is MNHEY and CDR2 SVGAGI. In nucleotides, the CDR3 is TGTGCCAGCAGTTATCTCGGACAGGGAGGAAACATTCAGTACTTC. This gives the protein CASSYLGQGGNIQYF.

V and J are TRBV20-1 and TRBJ2-3; possibly TRBD2 for D (5 bases). The length of the CDR3 is 14 residues. Germline CDR1 DFQATT, CDR2 SNEGSKA (reference sequence). Trimming cost V 6 bases and J 4 bases, with 17 bases left between them. The CDR3, as DNA: TGCAGTGCCCGGGGTAGCGTTCAGGCAGATACGCAGTATTTT. Translated: CSARGSVQADTQYF.

Notes on this clonotype: A read error may produce the germline difference seen at one junction end. V usage is TRBV4-1 and J usage is TRBJ1-5; 7 nucleotides match TRBD1. The CDR3 is 19 residues long. From germline, CDR1 is MGHRA and CDR2 YSYEKL. The CDR3 spells CASSQNLLGGQYSNQPQHF. The CDR3 nucleotides read TGCGCCAGCAGCCAGAATTTATTAGGGGGACAGTATAGCAATCAGCCTCAGCATTTT.

The V call is TRBV6-2 or TRBV6-3, the J call TRBJ1-2; the D is unclear. The CDR3 extends over 13 amino acids. The germline gives CDR1 MNHEY, CDR2 SVGEGT. Trimming stripped 0 bases from V and 2 bases from J, with 4 bases between. The CDR3 coding sequence is TGTGCCAGCAGTTACTCGACAAACTATGGCTACACCTTC. It is translated as CASSYSTNYGYTF.

This clonotype was detected only a few times. The J gene is TRBJ2-1, the V gene TRBV3-1; 11 bases are a match to TRBD2. CDR1 and CDR2 (germline): LGHDT, YNNKEL (reference sequence). The CDR3 extends over 17 amino acids. With 0 bases clipped from V and 3 bases from J, the junction kept 4 bases outside the gene matches. The DNA for the CDR3 is TGTGCCAGCAGCCAAGAACTAGCGGGGGCAATCTACAATGAGCAGTTCTTC. Its protein product is CASSQELAGAIYNEQFF.

In this sample, this clonotype turned up a few times. This sequence joins TRBV29-1 and TRBJ2-7; D gene uncertain. Looked up from germline, CDR1 is SQVTM and CDR2 is ANQGSEA. The CDR3 is 14 residues long. Between the trimmed V and J ends, which lost 3 bases and 0 bases, there was a span of 12 bases. CDR3 protein: CSVEDGFSSYEQYF. The CDR3 DNA reads TGCAGCGTTGAGGACGGATTTAGCTCCTACGAGCAGTACTTC.

This clonotype was counted only a few times. This chain connects TRBV12-3 or TRBV12-4 to TRBJ1-1, with 7 positions matching TRBD1. V trimming: 8 bases; J trimming: 0 bases; junction bases outside the gene matches: 3. The CDR3 is made up of 13 amino acids. CDR3 bases: TGTGCCAGCCAACAGGGGTTGAACACTGAAGCTTTCTTT. Protein: CASQQGLNTEAFF.

CDR3 region: CSASVGGQWDTQYF. CDR3 nucleotides: TGCAGTGCTAGTGTTGGGGGCCAGTGGGATACGCAGTATTTT. The V and J genes are TRBV20-1 and TRBJ2-3, with TRBD1 as a possible D gene (6 bases). The CDR3 runs to 14 residues. CDR1 DFQATT and CDR2 SNEGSKA come from the germline V gene (reference sequence). Trimming removed 3 bases at V and 6 bases at J, with 16 bases between.